The 17 T cell receptor beta chains presented below share a single source sample, sequenced in a study of blood T cell repertoires in COVID-19. Clones were read by immunoSEQ multiplex PCR, and TCRdb kept only the in-frame ones, dropping some. This sample has a few hundred thousand clones, with roughly nine tenths found just once. Sequenced: PBMCs or T cells enriched from blood (not recorded which). The receptors come from a woman aged 60-75 years who had recovered from COVID-19.

V is TRBV6-5 and J is TRBJ1-3; D unclear. Germline lookup yields CDR1 MNHEY and CDR2 SVGAGI. CDR3 size: 15 residues. The V end lost 2 bases, the J end lost 2 bases, and 10 bases lay between the germline ends. The CDR3 spells CASSYGLGTGNTIYF. In DNA, the CDR3 is TGTGCCAGCAGTTACGGGCTCGGGACTGGAAACACCATATATTTT.

This sequence joins TRBV3-1 (or the pseudogene TRBV3-2) and TRBJ1-1; possible D gene TRBD1, 5 bases. Germline V gives CDR1 LGHDT, CDR2 YNNKEL (reference sequence). The CDR3 is 14 residues long. Deletions cut 4 bases from V and 1 base from J, with 10 bases between. CDR3 in amino acids: CASSRGGTNTEAFF. The DNA for the CDR3 is TGTGCCAGCAGCCGGGGGGGTACGAACACTGAAGCTTTCTTT.

In regard to this clone: Other DNA sequences in this specimen translate into the identical CDR3. The chain recombines TRBV6-5 with TRBJ2-7, with 8 bases identical to TRBD1. V trimming: 6 bases; J trimming: 2 bases; junction bases outside the gene matches: 0. Looked up from germline, CDR1 is MNHEY and CDR2 is SVGAGI. The CDR3 is made up of 12 amino acids. The CDR3 sequence: CASRDRAYEQYF. The CDR3, as DNA: TGTGCCAGCAGGGACAGGGCCTACGAGCAGTACTTC.

This clone was seen a handful of times. V is TRBV6-5 and J is TRBJ1-1; 7 bases are a match to TRBD1. There are 14 residues in the CDR3. Germline CDR1 MNHEY, CDR2 SVGAGI. V lost 5 bases and J lost 2; bases outside the gene matches: 5. The CDR3 sequence: CASSRTGVNTEAFF. Here the CDR3 DNA reads TGTGCCAGCAGTCGAACAGGGGTCAACACTGAAGCTTTCTTT.

The rearrangement uses TRBV3-1 (or the pseudogene TRBV3-2) and TRBJ1-3; D unclear. Between the trimmed V and J ends, which lost 4 bases and 0 bases, there was a span of 19 bases. Germline V gene sequence: CDR1 LGHDT, CDR2 YNNKEL (reference sequence). The CDR3 runs to 18 residues. The CDR3 sequence is CASSPQVPQLSSGNTIYF. The CDR3 DNA is TGTGCCAGCAGCCCGCAGGTTCCTCAATTGAGCTCTGGAAACACCATATATTTT.

The chain uses TRBV27 and TRBJ2-7; D unresolved. V lost 5 bases to trimming and J lost 9 bases, with 14 bases between them. Germline assignment: CDR1 MNHEY and CDR2 SMNVEV (reference sequence). This CDR3 comprises 12 residues. CDR3 sequence reads: CASSPGTRVQYF. The CDR3 DNA sequence: TGTGCCAGCAGTCCCGGTACCCGGGTGCAGTACTTC.

This clone showed up just once. For the CDR3, the DNA is TGTGCCACGACTAGGGGTAATTCACCCCTCCACTTT. Its protein is CATTRGNSPLHF. This chain links TRBV10-3 with TRBJ1-6, with D possibly matching TRBD1 (5 bases). The germline V gene has CDR1 ENHRY and CDR2 SYGVKD. The ends were cut back, 10 bases at V and 6 bases at J, with 10 bases in the middle. The CDR3 has 12 amino acids.

The chain recombines TRBV7-2 with TRBJ2-1; 10 positions agree with TRBD2. CDR3 length: 15 residues. The germline V gene has CDR1 SGHTA and CDR2 FQGNSA. Trimming cost V 5 bases and J 5 bases; bases outside gene matches: 6. The CDR3 is CASSPQRGGHNEQFF. In DNA form, the CDR3 reads TGTGCCAGCAGCCCACAGCGGGGGGGCCACAATGAGCAGTTCTTC.

This clone showed up just once. The chain uses TRBV4-1 and TRBJ1-2; TRBD1 agrees at 8 bases. The CDR3 is made up of 15 amino acids. CDR1 is MGHRA, CDR2 YSYEKL, per germline. V dropped 1 base and J dropped 8; count of bases not matched to a gene: 9. The CDR3 sequence is CASSQAGQGAWGYTF. CDR3 bases: TGCGCCAGCAGCCAAGCCGGTCAGGGGGCTTGGGGCTACACCTTC.

This chain uses TRBV5-1 with TRBJ1-5, with a possible D match to TRBD1 (5 bases). Trimming pared 5 bases from V and 4 bases from J, leaving 19 bases between. The CDR3 length is 16 residues. CDR1 is SGHRS, CDR2 YFSETQ, per germline. The CDR3 loop reads CASSQGEGRTNQPQHF. The DNA of the CDR3 is TGCGCCAGCAGTCAAGGGGAGGGAAGGACAAATCAGCCCCAGCATTTT.

This clone was recorded a few times. V and J are TRBV27 and TRBJ2-2, with D perhaps matching TRBD1 (6 bases). CDR1 and CDR2 (germline): MNHEY, SMNVEV (reference sequence). Trimming took 5 bases from V and 7 from J, leaving 17 bases between them. The CDR3 is 15 amino acids. CDR3 amino acids: CASSPPGTPHGELFF. In DNA form, the CDR3 reads TGTGCCAGCAGTCCCCCCGGGACACCTCACGGGGAGCTGTTTTTT.

The gene calls are TRBV27 and TRBJ1-2, with a tentative D call TRBD1 (6 bases). Trimming took off 5 bases at V and 2 bases at J, with 15 bases between the two ends. The CDR3 has 15 amino acids. In germline, CDR1 is MNHEY, CDR2 SMNVEV (reference sequence). CDR3: CASSPYRDQNYGYTF. CDR3 nucleotides: TGTGCCAGCAGTCCGTACAGGGATCAGAACTATGGCTACACCTTC.

This chain uses TRBV12-3 or TRBV12-4 with TRBJ2-7, with TRBD1 as a possible D gene (5 bases). The CDR3 runs to 13 residues. Trimming pared 3 bases from V and 3 bases from J, leaving 9 bases between. CDR3 sequence: CASSFREGYEQYV. CDR3 nucleotides: TGTGCCAGCAGTTTCAGGGAAGGCTACGAGCAGTACGTC.

This CDR3 reads CASSWGPLVGAGYGYTF. As DNA, the CDR3 is TGTGCCAGCAGTTGGGGGCCCCTTGTAGGGGCTGGGTATGGCTACACCTTC. This chain connects TRBV27 to TRBJ1-2; possible D gene TRBD1, 6 bases. Germline values: CDR1 MNHEY, CDR2 SMNVEV (reference sequence). CDR3 length: 17 amino acids. The V gene lost 4 bases and the J gene lost 5 bases, with 23 bases spanning the gap.

This clone was counted between two and nine times. V and J are TRBV10-3 and TRBJ1-6; D is unresolved. Germline V lookup: CDR1 ENHRY, CDR2 SYGVKD. V shed 10 bases and J shed 8 bases, with 15 bases lying between them. The CDR3 is 13 amino acids. The CDR3: CATGRPQDSPLHF. The CDR3 nucleotides read TGTGCCACCGGGAGGCCGCAGGATTCACCCCTCCACTTT.

The chain couples TRBV7-9 to TRBJ1-1, with 7 bases lining up with TRBD1. The J segment lost 3 bases and the V segment lost 5 bases, leaving 9 bases of the junction unmatched. From germline, CDR1 is SEHNR and CDR2 FQNEAQ (reference sequence). The CDR3 runs to 15 residues. CDR3 residues: CASSTQGQWDTEAFF. As DNA, the CDR3 is TGTGCCAGCAGCACCCAGGGACAGTGGGACACTGAAGCTTTCTTT.

The sample holds a few counts of this clone. The J gene is TRBJ1-5, the V gene TRBV10-3, with TRBD1 matching over 7 bases. The CDR3 spans 17 residues. Per germline, CDR1 ENHRY and CDR2 SYGVKD. The V gene end was trimmed by 0 bases and the J gene end by 6 bases; junction bases not matched to a gene: 11. As DNA, the CDR3 is TGTGCCATCAGTGAGTCGTATGAAGACAGGGCGTTTCAGCCCCAGCATTTT. This translates into CAISESYEDRAFQPQHF.